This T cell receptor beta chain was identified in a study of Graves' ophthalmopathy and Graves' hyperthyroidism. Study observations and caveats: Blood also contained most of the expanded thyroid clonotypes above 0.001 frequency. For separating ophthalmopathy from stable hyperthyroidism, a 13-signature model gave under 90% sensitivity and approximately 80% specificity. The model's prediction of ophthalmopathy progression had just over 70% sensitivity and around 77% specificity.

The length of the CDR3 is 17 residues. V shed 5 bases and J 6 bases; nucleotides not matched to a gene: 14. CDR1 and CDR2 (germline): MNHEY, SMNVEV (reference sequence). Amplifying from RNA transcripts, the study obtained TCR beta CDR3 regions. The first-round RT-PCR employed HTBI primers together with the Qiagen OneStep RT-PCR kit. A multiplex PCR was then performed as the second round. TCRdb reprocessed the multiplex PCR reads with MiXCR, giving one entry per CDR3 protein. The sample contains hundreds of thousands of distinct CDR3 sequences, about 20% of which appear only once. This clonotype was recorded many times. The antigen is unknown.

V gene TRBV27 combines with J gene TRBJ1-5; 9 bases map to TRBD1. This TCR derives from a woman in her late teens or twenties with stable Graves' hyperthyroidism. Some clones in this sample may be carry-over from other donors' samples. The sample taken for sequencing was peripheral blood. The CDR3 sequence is CASSTWTGVYSGQPQHF. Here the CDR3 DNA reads TGTGCCAGCAGTACCTGGACAGGGGTCTACTCCGGTCAGCCCCAGCATTTT.